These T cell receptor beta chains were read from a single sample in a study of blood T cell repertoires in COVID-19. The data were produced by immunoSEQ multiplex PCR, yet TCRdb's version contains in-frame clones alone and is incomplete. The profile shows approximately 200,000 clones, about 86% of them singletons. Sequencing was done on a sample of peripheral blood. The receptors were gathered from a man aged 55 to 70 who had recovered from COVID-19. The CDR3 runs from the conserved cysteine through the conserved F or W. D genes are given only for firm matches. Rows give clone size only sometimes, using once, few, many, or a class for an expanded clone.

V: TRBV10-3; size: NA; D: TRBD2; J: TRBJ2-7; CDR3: CAISVERLAGVVEQYF; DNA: TGTGCCATCAGTGTCGAGAGACTAGCGGGGGTGGTCGAGCAGTACTTC
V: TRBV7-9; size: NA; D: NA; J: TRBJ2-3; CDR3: CASSFRPRGGTDTQYF; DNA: TGTGCCAGCAGCTTTCGACCCCGCGGGGGCACAGATACGCAGTATTTT
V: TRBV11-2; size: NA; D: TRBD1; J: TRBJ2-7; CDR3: CASSLNRGPYEQYF; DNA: TGTGCCAGCAGTCTTAACAGGGGGCCCTACGAGCAGTACTTC
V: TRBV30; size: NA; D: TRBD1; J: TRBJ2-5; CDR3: CAWSTGGGETQYF; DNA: TGTGCCTGGAGCACAGGGGGCGGGGAGACCCAGTACTTC
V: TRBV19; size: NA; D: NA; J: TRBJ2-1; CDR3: CASSIGQYHNEQFF; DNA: TGTGCCAGTAGTATAGGGCAGTACCACAATGAGCAGTTCTTC
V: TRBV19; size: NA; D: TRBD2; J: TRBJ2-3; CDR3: CASSPPLAASDTQYF; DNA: TGTGCCAGTAGTCCGCCTCTAGCGGCCTCAGATACGCAGTATTTT
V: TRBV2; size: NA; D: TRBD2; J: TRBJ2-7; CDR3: CASNLAWTSGEQYF; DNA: TGTGCCAGCAACCTGGCGTGGACTAGCGGCGAGCAGTACTTC
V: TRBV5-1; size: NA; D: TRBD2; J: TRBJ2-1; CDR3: CASSLEGLAGVDEQFF; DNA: TGCGCCAGCAGCTTGGAGGGACTAGCGGGGGTTGATGAGCAGTTCTTC
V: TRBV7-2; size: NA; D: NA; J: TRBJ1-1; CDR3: CASSLAAGNTEAFF; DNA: TGTGCCAGCAGCTTAGCTGCAGGGAACACTGAAGCTTTCTTT
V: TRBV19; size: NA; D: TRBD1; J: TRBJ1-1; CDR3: CASSIVLSTGQGMENTEAFF; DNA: TGTGCCAGTAGTATCGTTCTTTCTACGGGACAGGGGATGGAGAACACTGAAGCTTTCTTT
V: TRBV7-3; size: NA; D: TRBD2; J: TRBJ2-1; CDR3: CASSLNPTSGRAGSYNEQFF; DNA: TGTGCCAGCAGCCTCAACCCGACTAGCGGGAGGGCCGGCTCCTACAATGAGCAGTTCTTC
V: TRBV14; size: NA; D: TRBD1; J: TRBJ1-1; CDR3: CASSEGQGDTEAFF; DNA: TGTGCCAGCAGCGAGGGACAGGGGGACACTGAAGCTTTCTTT
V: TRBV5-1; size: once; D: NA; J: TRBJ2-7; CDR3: CASSEEGLAFYEQYF; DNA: TGCGCCAGCAGCGAAGAAGGACTGGCCTTCTACGAGCAGTACTTC
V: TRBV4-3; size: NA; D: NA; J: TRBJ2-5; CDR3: CASSPGVQETQYF; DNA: TGCGCCAGCAGCCCCGGGGTTCAAGAGACCCAGTACTTC
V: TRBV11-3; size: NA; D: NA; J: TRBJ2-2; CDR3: CASSLRSQGRTGELFF; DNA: TGTGCCAGCAGCTTACGGTCTCAGGGTCGCACCGGGGAGCTGTTTTTT
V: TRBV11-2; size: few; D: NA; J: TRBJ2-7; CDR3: CASRWDMGVGEQYF; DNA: TGTGCCAGCAGATGGGACATGGGGGTCGGCGAGCAGTACTTC
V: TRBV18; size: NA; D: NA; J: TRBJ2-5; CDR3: CASSRGSSETQYF; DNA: TGTGCCAGCTCACGGGGCAGTTCTGAGACCCAGTACTTC
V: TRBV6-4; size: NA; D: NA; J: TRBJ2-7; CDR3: CASSEVGSSYEQYF; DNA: TGTGCCAGCAGTGAAGTCGGGAGCTCCTACGAGCAGTACTTC
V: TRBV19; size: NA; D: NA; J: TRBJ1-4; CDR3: CASTRGFTNEKLFF; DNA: TGTGCCAGTACTAGAGGGTTTACTAATGAAAAACTGTTTTTT
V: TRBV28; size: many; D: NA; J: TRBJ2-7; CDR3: CASRPVRGSYEQYF; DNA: TGTGCCAGCAGACCGGTCCGCGGCTCCTACGAGCAGTACTTC
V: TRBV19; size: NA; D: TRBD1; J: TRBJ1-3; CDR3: CASTMILGTGDRNTIYF; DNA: TGTGCCAGTACCATGATTTTGGGGACAGGGGATCGAAACACCATATATTTT
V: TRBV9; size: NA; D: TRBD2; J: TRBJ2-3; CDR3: CASSPLASGRFTDTQYF; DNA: TGTGCCAGCAGCCCCCTGGCTAGCGGGCGGTTCACAGATACGCAGTATTTT